The sequence of this T cell receptor (beta chain) was determined in a study of blood T cells in healthy people across ages. Notes on the study in general: TCR beta diversity, measured per million T cells, fell in a roughly linear way with age. Because sorting was not performed, PBMCs prevented conclusive naive versus antigen-experienced comparison.

Remarks on this clonotype: Its cognate antigen is unknown.

This CDR3 is built from 19 residues. Total RNA extraction produced at least 5 micrograms (per sample) for the study. It was with a sample-barcoded 5' primer and a J-beta primer mix that a second PCR of roughly 6 to 12 cycles was run. No fewer than 2.5 million CDR3-containing paired-end reads came from each sample. TCRdb reprocessed the 5' RACE reads via MiXCR and lists one record per CDR3 protein. The sample shows more than 1,400,000 distinct CDR3 sequences, roughly 40% of them seen only once. Sequencing was carried out using blood. The rearrangement uses TRBV21-1 and TRBJ2-1; no check of the table's D call, TRBD2, against the DNA was made. TRBV21-1 is noted as a pseudogene. This clonotype originated in a woman aged 18 to 35 in good health. This CDR3 reads CASSTGLAGAEIGENEQFF. Here the CDR3 DNA reads TGTGCCAGCAGCACGGGACTAGCCGGGGCGGAGATAGGGGAAAATGAGCAGTTCTTC.